This is a list of T cell receptor beta chains from one sample in a study of T cells in Graves' hyperthyroidism and ophthalmopathy. TCRdb fed the multiplex PCR reads into MiXCR, producing one record per CDR3 protein. Found here are 600,000 to 700,000 distinct CDR3 sequences, just under 45% of them singletons; the top ten hold less than 8.5%. Sequenced sample: peripheral blood or thyroid tissue (not recorded which). These receptors all stem from an adult man with Graves' disease, either hyperthyroidism or ophthalmopathy (not recorded which). Both conserved end residues are part of each CDR3. The order of the fields is D gene, clone size, V gene, J gene, CDR3 DNA, CDR3 protein. The D gene is left open where the match is weak. A clone size is listed for some rows: how often the clone was seen (once, few, many), or a class if it is expanded.

.	.	TRBV2	TRBJ1-5	TGTGCCAGCAGTGAACGCTGGGGAGTCACGGGCAATCAGCCCCAGCATTTT	CASSERWGVTGNQPQHF
.	.	TRBV10-3	TRBJ1-1	TGTGCCATCAGTGAAACAGGAGGTATCACTGAAGCTTTCTTT	CAISETGGITEAFF
.	few	TRBV10-3	TRBJ2-5	TGTGTCACCTTGCCGAGGCAGCAAGAGACCCAGTACTTC	CVTLPRQQETQYF
.	many	TRBV7-8	TRBJ1-2	TGTGCCAGCAGCTTACAGGGTACCTATGGCTACACCTTC	CASSLQGTYGYTF
.	few	TRBV9	TRBJ1-5	TGTGCCAGCAGGAGGGGAGGTCCCCAGCATTTT	CASRRGGPQHF
.	.	TRBV2	TRBJ1-2	TGTGCCAGCAGTTACTCGATCGGAGGGGCAAAGGATGGCTACACCTTC	CASSYSIGGAKDGYTF
TRBD1	many	TRBV25-1	TRBJ1-5	TGTGCCAGCAGTCCGGGACAGGGGTTTTATAGCAATCAGCCCCAGCATTTT	CASSPGQGFYSNQPQHF
TRBD1	.	TRBV2	TRBJ2-7	TGTGCCAGCAGTTTCGGGACAGGTTATTACGAGCAGTACTTC	CASSFGTGYYEQYF
.	few	TRBV19	TRBJ1-2	TGTGCCAGTAGTGCTTCCGTAGGAGACACTGTGGGCTACACCTTC	CASSASVGDTVGYTF
.	.	TRBV10-3	TRBJ1-6	TGTGCCATCAGTGAACGGGGGAATAATTCACCCCTCCACTTT	CAISERGNNSPLHF
.	many	TRBV9	TRBJ1-2	TGTGCCAGCAGCGTAACGTCGGGCGACGGCTCCTACTATGGCTACACCTTC	CASSVTSGDGSYYGYTF
.	once	TRBV10-3	TRBJ2-5	TGTGCCAGCAGGAAAGGGCTAACGGAGACCCAGTACTTC	CASRKGLTETQYF
TRBD1	.	TRBV29-1	TRBJ1-2	TGCAGCGTCGCCGACAGGGTTTACACCTTC	CSVADRVYTF
.	.	TRBV9	TRBJ2-6	TGTGCCAGCAGCATCTCGGGGCTCGGCCTGACTTTC	CASSISGLGLTF
TRBD1	few	TRBV15	TRBJ1-6	TGTGCCACCAGCAGAGGGACAGGCAATTCACCCCTCCACTTT	CATSRGTGNSPLHF
TRBD1	.	TRBV7-2	TRBJ1-6	TGTGCCAGCAGTGATCAGGGGGGGCCTTCACCCCTCCACTTT	CASSDQGGPSPLHF
.	.	TRBV29-1	TRBJ2-3	TGCAGCGTTGTTCGCGGGCGCACAGATACGCAGTATTTT	CSVVRGRTDTQYF
.	.	TRBV10-2	TRBJ1-1	TGCGCCAGCAGTTTTGGAGGGCGAGAAGCTTTCTTT	CASSFGGREAFF
TRBD1	few	TRBV24-1	TRBJ1-2	TGTGCCAGCAGTTGGACAGGTTCTTATGGCTACACCTTC	CASSWTGSYGYTF
.	few	TRBV7-9	TRBJ1-1	TGTGCCAGCAGCTTAGTTGGGCAGCAGGGAGCTTTCTTT	CASSLVGQQGAFF
.	.	TRBV6-1	TRBJ1-1	TGTGCCAGCAGGGCGGGGGTTTCTGAAGCTTTCTTT	CASRAGVSEAFF
.	.	TRBV10-3	TRBJ1-2	TGTGCCATCAGTGGCGGGACTCCGTATGGCTACACCTTC	CAISGGTPYGYTF
.	once	TRBV7-4	TRBJ1-1	TGTGCCAGCAGTTTATTCTCTATAGGGACGGACACTGAAGCTTTCTTT	CASSLFSIGTDTEAFF
.	few	TRBV12-3/TRBV12-4	TRBJ2-2	TGTGCCAGCAGTTTGATTAGGAACACCGGGGAGCTGTTTTTT	CASSLIRNTGELFF
.	many	TRBV5-1	TRBJ1-3	TGCGCCAGCAGTCCGGGGGGTACTGGAAACACCATATATTTT	CASSPGGTGNTIYF
TRBD1	.	TRBV29-1	TRBJ1-6	TGCAGCGTTCCAAAGGGACAGCTTAATTCACCCCTCCACTTT	CSVPKGQLNSPLHF
TRBD1	many	TRBV19	TRBJ1-3	TGTGCCAGTAGTATACCGACAGGGGCTGGAAACACCATATATTTT	CASSIPTGAGNTIYF
.	.	TRBV20-1	TRBJ1-5	TGCAGTGCTAGAGCCACCAGCTCCCGACAGCCCCAGCATTTT	CSARATSSRQPQHF
TRBD2	few	TRBV20-1	TRBJ2-5	TGCAGTGCTTCAGCGGGAAACCAAGAGACCCAGTACTTC	CSASAGNQETQYF
TRBD2	.	TRBV3-1	TRBJ2-7	TGTGCCAGCAGCCATGATCAGGGGATAGCGGGAGCAAGCGAGCAGTACTTC	CASSHDQGIAGASEQYF
.	.	TRBV11-2	TRBJ2-7	TGTGCCAGCAGCTTAGACCAGGGGCCAGCCTACGAGCAGTACTTC	CASSLDQGPAYEQYF
TRBD1	.	TRBV20-1	TRBJ1-3	TGCAGTGCTGTGGACAGGGGAGGCCTGGGAAACACCATATATTTT	CSAVDRGGLGNTIYF